This T cell receptor (beta chain) was captured in a study of Ad26.COV2.S vaccination and SARS-CoV-2 variants. Study outcomes and limitations: Greater spike-specific TCR breadth was seen in vaccine recipients than in placebo recipients. It was reported that spike-specific CD8+ and CD4+ T cell responses were substantially broad after vaccination.

The assay was immunoSEQ multiplex PCR, and TCRdb's table has in-frame clones only and misses some. This table holds about 680,000 clones, roughly nine tenths found once. The V segment lost 10 bases and the J segment 5 bases; nucleotides outside the gene matches: 10. This CDR3 is built from 14 residues. Germline assignment: CDR1 MNHEY and CDR2 SVGAGI. Treatment here: around 19 received Ad26.COV2.S at low or high dose, single or two shots; 5 received placebo; per-sample allocation not given. The samples date from day 63 after the first vaccine or placebo injection. Aged 18-55 years, donor was enrolled in Boston in the early 2020s. On this clone itself: The antigen remains undetermined.

This receptor was taken from a person aged 18-60 years who received the Ad26.COV2.S COVID-19 vaccine or a placebo. The sample here was peripheral blood, taken in a trial of Ad26.COV2.S vaccine versus placebo. The genes are TRBV6-5 and TRBJ2-2; 7 bases are shared with TRBD1. This chain's CDR3 is CATLRQGNTGELFF. The CDR3 DNA reads TGTGCCACCCTAAGACAGGGAAATACCGGGGAGCTGTTTTTT.